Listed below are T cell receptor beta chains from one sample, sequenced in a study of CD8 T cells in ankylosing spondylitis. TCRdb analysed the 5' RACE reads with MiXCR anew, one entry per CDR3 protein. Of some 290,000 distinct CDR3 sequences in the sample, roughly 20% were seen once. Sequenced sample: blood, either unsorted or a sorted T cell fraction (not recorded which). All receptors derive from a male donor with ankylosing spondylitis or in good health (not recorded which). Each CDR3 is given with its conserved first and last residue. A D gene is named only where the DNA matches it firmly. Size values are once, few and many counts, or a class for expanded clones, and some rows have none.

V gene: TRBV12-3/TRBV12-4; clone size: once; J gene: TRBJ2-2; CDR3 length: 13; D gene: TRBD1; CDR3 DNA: TGTGCCAGCAGTCCGCGTCAGGGGGTAGAGCTGTTTTTT; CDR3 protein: CASSPRQGVELFF
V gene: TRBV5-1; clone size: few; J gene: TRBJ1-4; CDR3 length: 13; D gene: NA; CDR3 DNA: TGCGCCAGCAGCTTGGCCCTGGACGAAAAACTGTTTTTT; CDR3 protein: CASSLALDEKLFF
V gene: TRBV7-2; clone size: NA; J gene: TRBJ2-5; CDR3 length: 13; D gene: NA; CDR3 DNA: TGTGCCAGCAGCTCGGGGGTAGCTGAGACCCAGTACTTC; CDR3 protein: CASSSGVAETQYF
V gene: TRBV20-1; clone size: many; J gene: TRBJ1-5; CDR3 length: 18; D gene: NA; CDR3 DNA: TGCAGTGCTAGAGTAAGGACGGACATTCCTTATAGCAATCAGCCCCAGCATTTT; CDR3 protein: CSARVRTDIPYSNQPQHF
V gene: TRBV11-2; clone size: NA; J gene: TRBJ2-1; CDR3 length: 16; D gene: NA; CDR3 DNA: TGTGCCAGCAGCTTAGAGACATTTCAAACCTACAATGAGCAGTTCTTC; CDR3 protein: CASSLETFQTYNEQFF
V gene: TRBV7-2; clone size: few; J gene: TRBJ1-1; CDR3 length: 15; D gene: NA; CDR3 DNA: TGTGCCAGCAGCTTAGCGGGACAAACGAACACTGAAGCTTTCTTT; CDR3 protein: CASSLAGQTNTEAFF
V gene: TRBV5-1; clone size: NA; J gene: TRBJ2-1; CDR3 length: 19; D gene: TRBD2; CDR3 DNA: TGCGCCAGCAGTCCTGAGACTAGCGGGAGGGTGAGCTCCTACAATGAGCAGTTCTTC; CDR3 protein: CASSPETSGRVSSYNEQFF
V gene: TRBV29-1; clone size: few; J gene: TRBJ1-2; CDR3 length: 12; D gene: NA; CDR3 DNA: TGCAGCGTTGGGGATTTCGTGGATGGCTACACCTTC; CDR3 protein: CSVGDFVDGYTF
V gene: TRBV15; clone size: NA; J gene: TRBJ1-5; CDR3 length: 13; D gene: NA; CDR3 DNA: TGTGCCACCAGCAGAGATAGTCCCCTTCCCCAGCATTTT; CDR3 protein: CATSRDSPLPQHF
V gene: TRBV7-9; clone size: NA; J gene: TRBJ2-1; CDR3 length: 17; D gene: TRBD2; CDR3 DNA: TGTGCCAGCAGCTTAGCGCTTGGACTAGCGGCCTCCAATGAGCAGTTCTTC; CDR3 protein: CASSLALGLAASNEQFF
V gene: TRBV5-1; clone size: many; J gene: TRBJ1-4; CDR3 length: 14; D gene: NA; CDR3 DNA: TGCGCCAGCAGCTCGACAGGACAAAATGAAAAACTGTTTTTT; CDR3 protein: CASSSTGQNEKLFF